Each of the 27 T cell receptor beta chains below was sequenced from the same sample in a study of cytomegalovirus exposure and HLA in healthy donors. PCR employed 60 Vbeta and 13 Jbeta primers. Using immunoSEQ multiplex PCR, the repertoire was profiled, and TCRdb retains in-frame clones only, with some absent. The sample lists 150,000 to 200,000 clones; approximately 86% were seen once. The specimen sequenced was PBMCs. The source of these receptors is a woman aged 18-29 years in good health and CMV-seronegative.

The chain combines TRBV10-3 with TRBJ2-1; 9 bases agree with TRBD2. J lost 5 bases, V lost 4 bases, and 9 bases had no gene match. CDR3 length equals 16 residues. Germline lookup yields CDR1 ENHRY and CDR2 SYGVKD. CDR3: CAISGSGLAGNNEQFF. CDR3 nucleotides: TGTGCCATCAGTGGATCAGGGCTAGCGGGGAACAATGAGCAGTTCTTC.

The rearrangement uses TRBV29-1 and TRBJ1-1; tentatively, D is TRBD1 (5 bases). Germline CDR1 reads SQVTM; CDR2 reads ANQGSEA. V was pared by 7 bases and J by 3 bases, with 15 bases between. The CDR3 totals 13 residues. CDR3 residues: CSGSQAGDTEAFF. The DNA for the CDR3 is TGCAGCGGATCACAGGCGGGGGACACTGAAGCTTTCTTT.

This clone occurred a few times. The genes are TRBV1 and TRBJ1-3. TRBV1 is reported as a pseudogene. The CDR3 extends over 15 amino acids. The CDR3: CTSSPRGGSGNTIYF. The CDR3 DNA reads TGCACCAGCAGCCCTCGGGGGGGCTCAGGAAACACCATATATTTT.

The CDR3 sequence is CAWSAGTANTEAFF. In nucleotides, the CDR3 is TGTGCCTGGAGCGCCGGGACAGCGAACACTGAAGCTTTCTTT. The chain has TRBV30 and TRBJ1-1; 7 bases align to TRBD1. The V segment lost 3 bases and the J segment 1 base; nucleotides outside the gene matches: 5. Germline CDR1 and CDR2: GTSNPN and SVGIG (reference sequence). The CDR3 extends over 14 amino acids.

The chain couples TRBV7-9 to TRBJ2-5, with D perhaps matching TRBD2 (6 bases). Trimming cost V 2 bases and J 1 base, with 11 bases left between them. Germline V gene sequence: CDR1 SEHNR, CDR2 FQNEAQ (reference sequence). The CDR3 length is 15 residues. CDR3 region: CASSLLGGTQETQYF. The CDR3 DNA is TGTGCCAGCAGCTTACTCGGCGGGACCCAAGAGACCCAGTACTTC.

The genes are TRBV6-5 and TRBJ2-7, with TRBD2 as a possible D gene (6 bases). This CDR3 has 14 amino acids. Trimming took off 2 bases at V and 4 bases at J, with 12 bases between the two ends. Germline V gene data show CDR1 as MNHEY and CDR2 as SVGAGI. CDR3 loop: CASSYNGGVYEQYF. The CDR3 DNA reads TGTGCCAGCAGTTACAACGGGGGAGTGTACGAGCAGTACTTC.

The chain uses TRBV2 and TRBJ2-2; D is possibly TRBD2 (5 bases). CDR1 is SNHLY, CDR2 FYNNEI, per germline. V was shortened by 7 bases and J by 4 bases, with 10 bases between the two germline ends. The CDR3 runs 13 residues. The CDR3, as DNA: TGTGCCAGCACTCCGGAGGTCACCGGGGAGCTGTTTTTT. Translating it yields CASTPEVTGELFF.

This clone was counted between two and nine times. This chain uses TRBV6-6 with TRBJ1-1, with D possibly matching TRBD1 (5 bases). V was cut by 4 bases and J by 4 bases, with 13 bases left in between. Germline values: CDR1 MNHNY, CDR2 SVGAGI (reference sequence). The CDR3 runs to 14 residues. CDR3 DNA sequence: TGTGCCAGCAGTTCGGGACTTGGAGGCACTGAAGCTTTCTTT. It encodes CASSSGLGGTEAFF.

This sequence joins TRBV11-2 and TRBJ1-1; D is unresolved. Germline loops: CDR1 SGHAT, CDR2 FQNNGV. V was trimmed by 9 bases and J by 3 bases, leaving 14 bases between them. This CDR3 has 13 residues. DNA of the CDR3: TGTGCCAGTTCTTTTACTAGGGACACTGAAGCTTTCTTT. Translation gives CASSFTRDTEAFF.

This clone was detected once. The rearrangement uses TRBV7-6 and TRBJ2-3, with 7 nucleotides matching TRBD1. After removal of 5 bases from V and 5 bases from J, the junction contained 10 bases not matched to a gene. CDR1 SGHVS and CDR2 FNYEAQ come from the germline V gene. CDR3 length: 15 residues. The CDR3 is CASSHLGTAIDTQYF. The CDR3 DNA sequence: TGTGCCAGCAGCCACCTCGGGACAGCAATAGATACGCAGTATTTT. The full variable domain, rest sourced from reference TRBV7-6 and TRBJ2-3, is GAGVSQSPRYKVTKRGQDVALRCDPISGHVSLYWYRQALGQGPEFLTYFNYEAQQDKSGLPNDRFSAERPEGSISTLTIQRTEQRDSAMYRCASSHLGTAIDTQYFGPGTRLTVL.

This sequence joins TRBV5-6 and TRBJ1-6; D possibly corresponds to TRBD1 (5 bases). The CDR3 loop spans 15 amino acids. Germline assignment: CDR1 SGHDT and CDR2 YYEEEE. V was shortened by 4 bases and J by 9 bases, with 17 bases between the two germline ends. The CDR3 protein is CASSIRLEGSSPLHF. CDR3 nucleotides: TGTGCCAGCAGCATCAGATTGGAGGGGAGTTCACCCCTCCACTTT.

The V call is TRBV2, the J call TRBJ1-2, with TRBD1 identical over 9 bases. CDR1 and CDR2 (germline): SNHLY, FYNNEI. The CDR3 is 13 residues long. V lost 6 bases and J lost 8; bases outside the gene matches: 7. CDR3 in amino acids: CASSPDRGRGYTF. DNA for the CDR3: TGTGCCAGCAGCCCGGACAGGGGACGAGGCTACACCTTC. Filled out from reference TRBV2 and TRBJ1-2, the complete variable domain reads EPEVTQTPSHQVTQMGQEVILRCVPISNHLYFYWYRQILGQKVEFLVSFYNNEISEKSEIFDDQFSVERPDGSNFTLKIRSTKLEDSAMYFCASSPDRGRGYTFGSGTRLTVV.

V usage is TRBV5-6 and J usage is TRBJ2-5, with 11 bases aligning to TRBD2. The germline V gene encodes CDR1 SGHDT and CDR2 YYEEEE. The CDR3 totals 17 residues. With 1 base clipped from V and 2 bases from J, the junction kept 7 bases outside the gene matches. The CDR3 sequence is CASSLLFSGGGQETQYF. CDR3 in DNA: TGTGCCAGCAGCTTGTTGTTTAGCGGGGGGGGACAAGAGACCCAGTACTTC.

This clone was recorded once. The chain combines TRBV29-1 with TRBJ2-3; a possible D gene is TRBD2 (5 bases). Deletions cut 5 bases from V and 2 bases from J, with 8 bases between. The CDR3 extends over 12 amino acids. Germline V CDR1 and CDR2: SQVTM, ANQGSEA. Written as DNA, the CDR3 is TGCAGCGTTAGGGAGTACACAGATACGCAGTATTTT. It specifies CSVREYTDTQYF.

V is TRBV5-1 and J is TRBJ1-6, with 8 positions matching TRBD1. Trimming took 3 bases from V and 4 from J; bases not matched to a gene: 3. Per the germline V gene, CDR1 is SGHRS and CDR2 is YFSETQ. This CDR3 is built from 15 residues. The chain's CDR3 is CASSYQGAYNSPLHF. The DNA of the CDR3 is TGCGCCAGCAGCTACCAGGGGGCATATAATTCACCCCTCCACTTT.

The chain has TRBV2 and TRBJ2-3; a weak D match, TRBD2 (6 bases). Germline assignment: CDR1 SNHLY and CDR2 FYNNEI. Trimming pared 6 bases from V and 5 bases from J, leaving 6 bases between. This CDR3 contains 11 residues. CDR3 nucleotide sequence: TGTGCCAGCAGGGAGGGAGATACGCAGTATTTT. Translated, it gives CASREGDTQYF. The full variable domain, completed using reference TRBV2 and TRBJ2-3, is EPEVTQTPSHQVTQMGQEVILRCVPISNHLYFYWYRQILGQKVEFLVSFYNNEISEKSEIFDDQFSVERPDGSNFTLKIRSTKLEDSAMYFCASREGDTQYFGPGTRLTVL.

This clone has only a few counts. V and J are TRBV2 and TRBJ2-5; D unclear. Germline CDR1 and CDR2: SNHLY and FYNNEI. The CDR3 spans 15 residues. V lost 7 bases to trimming and J lost 1 base, with 16 bases between them. This CDR3 reads CASKAPAAPQETQYF. The CDR3 DNA reads TGTGCCAGCAAAGCGCCAGCCGCTCCCCAAGAGACCCAGTACTTC.

The rearrangement joins TRBV19 to TRBJ2-2; D is uncertain. In germline, CDR1 is LNHDA, CDR2 SQIVND (reference sequence). V lost 2 bases to trimming and J lost 6 bases, with 10 bases between them. The CDR3 extends over 14 amino acids. As DNA, the CDR3 is TGTGCCAGTAGTATAAGAGAGGTTTCCGGGGAGCTGTTTTTT. Residues: CASSIREVSGELFF. Full variable domain (rest looked up from reference TRBV19 and TRBJ2-2): DGGITQSPKYLFRKEGQNVTLSCEQNLNHDAMYWYRQDPGQGLRLIYYSQIVNDFQKGDIAEGYSVSREKKESFPLTVTSAQKNPTAFYLCASSIREVSGELFFGEGSRLTVL.

This clone occurred a few times. This rearrangement joins TRBV2 to TRBJ2-2; 7 positions match TRBD1. The V gene's germline CDR1 is SNHLY and CDR2 FYNNEI. This CDR3 has 13 amino acids. V lost 6 bases and J lost 5; bases outside the gene matches: 3. CDR3 loop: CASRWTGTGELFF. DNA for the CDR3: TGTGCCAGCAGATGGACAGGAACCGGGGAGCTGTTTTTT.

The rearrangement links TRBV4-1 to TRBJ2-3; D perhaps matches TRBD2 (5 bases). The ends were cut back, 1 base at V and 0 bases at J, with 8 bases in the middle. The germline CDR1 and CDR2 sequences are MGHRA and YSYEKL. This CDR3 comprises 15 residues. The CDR3 nucleotides are TGCGCCAGCAGCCAAGTGTTAGCGAGCACAGATACGCAGTATTTT. Translating it yields CASSQVLASTDTQYF.

The rearrangement joins TRBV9 to TRBJ1-3; D is possibly TRBD1 (5 bases). The V gene's germline CDR1 is SGDLS and CDR2 YYNGEE. Between the trimmed V and J ends, which lost 1 base and 2 bases, there was a span of 13 bases. The CDR3 has 16 amino acids. The DNA of the CDR3 is TGTGCCAGCAGCGTATCTACAGGCCCACCTGGAAACACCATATATTTT. This translates into CASSVSTGPPGNTIYF.

This clone was recorded only once. The chain joins TRBV11-3 to TRBJ2-6, with D unclear. Germline V CDR1 and CDR2: SGHNT, YENEEA. Trimming left V 4 bases short and J 0 bases short, with 13 bases between. This CDR3 is built from 17 residues. CDR3 in amino acids: CASSSRRTSSGANVLTF. The DNA of the CDR3 is TGTGCCAGCAGCTCCAGAAGAACAAGCTCTGGGGCCAACGTCCTGACTTTC.

The count of this clone is one. V gene TRBV2 combines with J gene TRBJ2-3; 9 bases are shared with TRBD2. V gave up 3 bases and J gave up 4 bases; unmatched junction bases: 5. This CDR3 has 15 residues. Germline values: CDR1 SNHLY, CDR2 FYNNEI. CDR3 nucleotides: TGTGCCAGCAGTGAGCGGGGGGGCGTCGCAGATACGCAGTATTTT. Its translation is CASSERGGVADTQYF.

V gene TRBV7-8 combines with J gene TRBJ2-6, with 7 bases identical to TRBD2. Germline assignment: CDR1 SGHVS and CDR2 FQNEAQ. V lost 6 bases to trimming and J lost 0 bases; unmatched junction nucleotides: 14. CDR3 length: 19 amino acids. The CDR3 here is CASSSRGENRFSGANVLTF. DNA for the CDR3: TGTGCCAGCAGTTCCCGGGGGGAGAACCGCTTCTCTGGGGCCAACGTCCTGACTTTC. Full variable domain (missing parts from reference TRBV7-8 and TRBJ2-6): GAGVSQSPRYKVAKRGQDVALRCDPISGHVSLFWYQQALGQGPEFLTYFQNEAQLDKSGLPSDRFFAERPEGSVSTLKIQRTQQEDSAVYLCASSSRGENRFSGANVLTFGAGSRLTVL.

The chain couples TRBV6-5 to TRBJ1-4, with D unclear. V was shortened by 7 bases and J by 0 bases, with 12 bases between the two germline ends. CDR1 and CDR2 (germline): MNHEY, SVGAGI. CDR3 length: 15 amino acids. CDR3 loop: CASTLNFATNEKLFF. The CDR3 nucleotides read TGTGCCAGCACCCTAAACTTCGCAACTAATGAAAAACTGTTTTTT.

This clone was seen only once. The chain links TRBV14 to TRBJ2-1; 15 bases line up with TRBD2. After removal of 0 bases from V and 3 bases from J, the junction contained 6 bases not matched to a gene. The CDR3 extends over 19 amino acids. Germline V gene data show CDR1 as SGHDN and CDR2 as FVKESK. The CDR3 here is CASSQDRGLAGGLYNEQFF. Here the CDR3 DNA reads TGTGCCAGCAGCCAAGATCGGGGACTAGCGGGAGGTCTCTACAATGAGCAGTTCTTC.

The chain recombines TRBV12-5 with TRBJ2-1; perhaps TRBD1 as D (6 bases). This CDR3 has 15 amino acids. V lost 7 bases and J lost 6, with 19 bases in between. Germline-derived CDR1 and CDR2 are LGHNT and FRNRAP. The DNA for the CDR3 is TGTGCTAGTGCCCCAAGTGGGGGCTCTGGCAATGAGCAGTTCTTC. Translation: CASAPSGGSGNEQFF.